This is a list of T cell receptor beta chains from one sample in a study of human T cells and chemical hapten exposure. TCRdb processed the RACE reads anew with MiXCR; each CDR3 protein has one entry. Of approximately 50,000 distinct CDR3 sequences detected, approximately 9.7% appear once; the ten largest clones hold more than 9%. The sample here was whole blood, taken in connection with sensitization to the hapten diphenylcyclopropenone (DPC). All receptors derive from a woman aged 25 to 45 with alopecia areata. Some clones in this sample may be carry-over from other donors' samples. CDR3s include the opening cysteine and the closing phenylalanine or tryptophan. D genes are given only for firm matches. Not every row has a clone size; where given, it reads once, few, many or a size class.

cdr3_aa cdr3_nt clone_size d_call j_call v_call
CASSPEHMDGQPQHF TGTGCCAGCTCACCAGAACATATGGACGGTCAGCCCCAGCATTTT few - TRBJ1-5 TRBV18
CASSDSYTEAFF TGTGCCAGCAGTGACAGCTACACTGAAGCTTTCTTT - - TRBJ1-1 TRBV12-3/TRBV12-4
CASSQGSTGTDTQYF TGTGCCAGCAGCCAAGGGTCGACGGGGACAGATACGCAGTATTTT many - TRBJ2-3 TRBV3-1
CASSYRGQGLYNEQFF TGTGCCAGCAGTTACAGAGGACAGGGGCTCTACAATGAGCAGTTCTTC few TRBD1 TRBJ2-1 TRBV6-2/TRBV6-3
CASSYVRASNQPQHF TGTGCCAGCAGTTACGTTCGGGCGAGCAATCAGCCCCAGCATTTT - - TRBJ1-5 TRBV6-6
CASSYVTGAEEQYF TGTGCCAGCAGTTACGTTACAGGGGCTGAGGAGCAGTACTTC many TRBD1 TRBJ2-7 TRBV6-2/TRBV6-3
CASSHRRTGETQYF TGTGCCAGCAGTCATCGCCGGACAGGGGAGACCCAGTACTTC - TRBD1 TRBJ2-5 TRBV6-2/TRBV6-3
CATSRGTDTQYF TGTGCCACCAGCCGAGGGACAGATACGCAGTATTTT - - TRBJ2-3 TRBV15
CASSQDGQASDYGYTF TGTGCCAGCAGCCAAGACGGCCAAGCAAGTGACTATGGCTACACCTTC few - TRBJ1-2 TRBV4-2
CASSADRGGGKFF TGTGCCAGCAGTGCCGACAGGGGAGGTGGAAAGTTCTTC - TRBD1 TRBJ2-1 TRBV2
CSARAARSSYNEQFF TGCAGTGCTAGAGCGGCGAGGAGCTCCTACAATGAGCAGTTCTTC few - TRBJ2-1 TRBV20-1
CASRIQGANQPQHF TGTGCCAGCAGAATACAGGGGGCTAATCAGCCCCAGCATTTT medium-sized TRBD1 TRBJ1-5 TRBV12-3/TRBV12-4
CASSLDGSPDNEQFF TGCGCCAGCAGCTTGGATGGCAGCCCAGACAATGAGCAGTTCTTC few - TRBJ2-1 TRBV5-1
CASRRRGQRTDTQYF TGTGCCAGCAGGCGCAGGGGGCAGCGGACAGATACGCAGTATTTT few TRBD1 TRBJ2-3 TRBV12-3/TRBV12-4
CASGLVGVEQFF TGTGCTAGTGGTTTGGTAGGGGTTGAGCAGTTCTTC few - TRBJ2-1 TRBV12-5
CASSLVNLGGYGYTF TGTGCCAGCAGCTTAGTCAATCTGGGAGGTTATGGCTACACCTTC few - TRBJ1-2 TRBV7-9
CASRLYQPQHF TGTGCCAGCAGGCTATATCAGCCCCAGCATTTT - - TRBJ1-5 TRBV2
CASSPWGRGETQYF TGTGCCAGCAGCCCCTGGGGCAGGGGAGAGACCCAGTACTTC few - TRBJ2-5 TRBV7-2
CSHAGGQKETQYF TGCAGCCATGCAGGAGGCCAAAAAGAGACCCAGTACTTC few - TRBJ2-5 TRBV29-1
CASKTPPTARANEKLFF TGTGCCAGCAAGACCCCTCCGACAGCTCGGGCTAATGAAAAACTGTTTTTT - - TRBJ1-4 TRBV28
CASSFSQNQPQHF TGTGCCAGCAGCTTTTCCCAGAATCAGCCCCAGCATTTT many - TRBJ1-5 TRBV11-2
CASSLDRRQETQYF TGTGCCAGCAGCTTAGATAGGAGGCAAGAGACCCAGTACTTC many - TRBJ2-5 TRBV11-2
CASSEFGAGRETQYF TGTGCCAGCAGTGAGTTTGGGGCAGGACGGGAGACCCAGTACTTC many - TRBJ2-5 TRBV6-1
CSARDRQGRADNEQFF TGCAGTGCTAGAGATCGACAGGGTCGAGCCGACAATGAGCAGTTCTTC - TRBD1 TRBJ2-1 TRBV20-1
CSASGGDTEAFF TGCAGCGCTAGCGGGGGTGACACTGAAGCTTTCTTT - - TRBJ1-1 TRBV29-1
CASSYRSSGVYHGELFF TGTGCCAGCAGTTACCGCTCCTCCGGAGTATACCACGGGGAGCTGTTTTTT few - TRBJ2-2 TRBV6-2/TRBV6-3
CASPTSLPYEQYF TGTGCCAGTCCAACTAGCCTCCCCTACGAGCAGTACTTC few - TRBJ2-7 TRBV7-2
CASSERWVRREKLFF TGTGCCAGCAGTGAACGATGGGTACGGCGAGAAAAACTGTTTTTT few - TRBJ1-4 TRBV2
CSAIGTRTSSIQYF TGCAGTGCTATAGGAACTAGAACCTCATCCATTCAGTACTTC many - TRBJ2-4 TRBV20-1
CASSRLGSGGSTDTQYF TGTGCCAGCAGCCGCCTCGGGTCAGGGGGAAGCACAGATACGCAGTATTTT - TRBD1 TRBJ2-3 TRBV3-1
CASKVCNTEAFF TGTGCCAGCAAGGTTTGTAACACTGAAGCTTTCTTT - - TRBJ1-1 TRBV28
CSVGQGAGGELFF TGCAGCGTTGGACAGGGGGCAGGCGGGGAGCTGTTTTTT - TRBD1 TRBJ2-2 TRBV29-1
CASSPRDSSSYEQYF TGTGCCAGCAGTCCAAGGGACTCGAGCTCCTACGAGCAGTACTTC many - TRBJ2-7 TRBV6-1
CASSLNGMGGSNQPQHF TGTGCCAGCAGTTTAAACGGGATGGGGGGTAGCAATCAGCCCCAGCATTTT few - TRBJ1-5 TRBV28
CASSWGNQPQHF TGTGCCAGCAGCTGGGGGAATCAGCCCCAGCATTTT - - TRBJ1-5 TRBV7-9
CSAAQQGVRTEAFF TGCAGTGCTGCCCAACAGGGGGTACGGACTGAAGCTTTCTTT many TRBD1 TRBJ1-1 TRBV20-1
CASSPTTGRNTEAFF TGTGCCAGCAGCCCAACGACAGGGCGGAACACTGAAGCTTTCTTT - TRBD1 TRBJ1-1 TRBV7-9
CASSRPGTPYEQYF TGTGCCAGCAGCCGCCCCGGGACACCTTACGAGCAGTACTTC - - TRBJ2-7 TRBV28
CASSGQGTDTQYF TGTGCCAGCAGTGGACAGGGCACAGATACGCAGTATTTT many - TRBJ2-3 TRBV25-1
CATSMGRNGQPQHF TGTGCCACCAGCATGGGCAGGAACGGGCAGCCCCAGCATTTT - - TRBJ1-5 TRBV15
CASSSGTGGTEAFF TGTGCCAGCAGTTCCGGGACAGGGGGCACTGAAGCTTTCTTT few TRBD1 TRBJ1-1 TRBV6-2/TRBV6-3
CASSVNREWSNQPQHF TGTGCCAGTAGTGTAAACAGGGAATGGAGCAATCAGCCCCAGCATTTT few - TRBJ1-5 TRBV19
CSARDQGRWTEAFF TGCAGTGCTAGAGATCAGGGGCGGTGGACTGAAGCTTTCTTT many - TRBJ1-1 TRBV20-1
CASSPDRYQPYEQYF TGTGCCAGCAGCCCGGACAGGTACCAACCCTACGAGCAGTACTTC few TRBD1 TRBJ2-7 TRBV25-1
CASSPRSGGYTGELFF TGCGCCAGCAGCCCGCGTAGCGGGGGTTATACCGGGGAGCTGTTTTTT few TRBD2 TRBJ2-2 TRBV4-3
CATRKGETQYF TGTGCCACCAGAAAGGGGGAGACCCAGTACTTC few - TRBJ2-5 TRBV24-1
CASSSPGGGEQYF TGTGCCAGCAGTTCCCCCGGCGGCGGCGAGCAGTACTTC few - TRBJ2-7 TRBV28
CASSLEGPARGFQPQHF TGTGCCAGCAGTTTGGAAGGGCCCGCCAGGGGGTTTCAGCCCCAGCATTTT many TRBD1 TRBJ1-5 TRBV12-3/TRBV12-4
CASSLPGQGSYGYTF TGTGCCAGCAGTCTCCCGGGACAGGGATCCTATGGCTACACCTTC many TRBD1 TRBJ1-2 TRBV6-2/TRBV6-3
CATSWGGRPQETQYF TGTGCCACCTCATGGGGGGGGCGCCCCCAAGAGACCCAGTACTTC - - TRBJ2-5 TRBV6-2/TRBV6-3
CASSPGAGYNEQFF TGTGCCAGCAGTCCCGGAGCGGGTTACAATGAGCAGTTCTTC few - TRBJ2-1 TRBV11-3
CASSLGVAGASETQYF TGTGCCAGCAGCTTAGGGGTAGCGGGGGCTTCAGAGACCCAGTACTTC - TRBD2 TRBJ2-5 TRBV7-8
CASSLTASGGTEAFF TGTGCCAGCAGCTTGACAGCCTCGGGCGGTACTGAAGCTTTCTTT - - TRBJ1-1 TRBV5-6
CASMRAGTGGSNQPQHF TGTGCCAGCATGAGAGCCGGGACAGGGGGAAGCAATCAGCCCCAGCATTTT - TRBD1 TRBJ1-5 TRBV12-3/TRBV12-4